These 22 T cell receptor beta chains share one sample of origin, sequenced in a study of blood T cell repertoires in COVID-19. Profiled with immunoSEQ multiplex PCR; TCRdb holds only in-frame clones, not every one. The table lists roughly 210,000 clones, around 90% of them singletons, with 1.7% in the top ten. Sequencing input: peripheral blood. The source of these receptors is a man in his 70s with acute or convalescent COVID-19.

The rearrangement joins TRBV7-9 to TRBJ1-6, with 8 bases matching TRBD1. CDR1 is SEHNR, CDR2 FQNEAQ, per germline (reference sequence). This CDR3 has 13 amino acids. V shed 6 bases and J 7 bases; nucleotides not matched to a gene: 2. The CDR3 DNA reads TGTGCCAGCAGTGGGACAGGCAATTCACCCCTCCACTTT. Translated: CASSGTGNSPLHF.

The CDR3 region has the DNA TGTGCCAGCAGCTTGGGACAGCCCGGAGAGACCCAGTACTTC. Translated, it gives CASSLGQPGETQYF. The chain combines TRBV7-9 with TRBJ2-5, with 7 bases fitting TRBD1. J lost 4 bases, V lost 3 bases, and 5 bases had no gene match. The CDR3 runs 14 residues. From germline, CDR1 is SEHNR and CDR2 FQNEAQ (reference sequence).

The V and J genes are TRBV2 and TRBJ2-1; D perhaps matches TRBD1 (5 bases). Trimming removed 6 bases at V and 9 bases at J, with 9 bases between. The CDR3 is 11 residues long. The germline gives CDR1 SNHLY, CDR2 FYNNEI. The CDR3 protein is CASSLRGEQFF. The CDR3 nucleotides are TGTGCCAGCAGCTTAAGGGGTGAGCAGTTCTTC.

The gene calls are TRBV5-1 and TRBJ2-3; 11 bases are shared with TRBD1. The junction had 14 bases not matched to a gene; V was cut back by 4 bases and J by 1 base. There are 19 residues in the CDR3. CDR1 and CDR2 (germline): SGHRS, YFSETQ. Here the CDR3 DNA reads TGCGCCAGCAGCAGACCGGGACAGGGGGGAGCGTGGGGCACAGATACGCAGTATTTT. Its protein is CASSRPGQGGAWGTDTQYF.

This clone was seen once. The chain joins TRBV28 to TRBJ2-5; TRBD2 matches 7 bases. This CDR3 has 16 amino acids. The V and J ends lost 2 bases and 2 bases, in that order; junction bases with no gene match: 8. Germline CDR1 is MDHEN and CDR2 is SYDVKM. For the CDR3, the DNA is TGTGCCAGCAGTTTAACGGCTAGCGGAGTTCAAGAGACCCAGTACTTC. Its translation: CASSLTASGVQETQYF.

The chain couples TRBV5-1 to TRBJ2-5; a weak D match, TRBD2 (7 bases). The V end was cut by 2 bases, the J end by 1 base, with 15 bases between. CDR3 length: 16 amino acids. The germline CDR1 and CDR2 sequences are SGHRS and YFSETQ. The CDR3 spells CASSFTLGGAQETQYF. DNA for the CDR3: TGCGCCAGCAGCTTCACTCTAGGGGGGGCCCAAGAGACCCAGTACTTC.

The CDR3 loop is CASTQTGGTDTQYF. DNA for the CDR3: TGCGCCAGCACACAGACAGGGGGCACAGATACGCAGTATTTT. The rearrangement joins TRBV5-1 to TRBJ2-3, with 8 bases that match TRBD1. This CDR3 is built from 14 residues. Germline lookup yields CDR1 SGHRS and CDR2 YFSETQ. J was trimmed by 1 base and V by 6 bases; bases with no gene match: 4.

Concerning this clone itself: The sample contains more than one DNA sequence encoding this CDR3. The chain carries TRBV5-4 and TRBJ1-6, with 8 nucleotides matching TRBD1. This CDR3 has 15 residues. V trimming: 0 bases; J trimming: 6 bases; junction bases outside the gene matches: 2. The V gene's germline CDR1 is SGHNT and CDR2 YYREEE (reference sequence). Here the CDR3 reads CASSLADRGNSPLHF. The DNA for the CDR3 is TGTGCCAGCAGCTTGGCCGACAGGGGTAATTCACCCCTCCACTTT.

The rearrangement links TRBV7-9 to TRBJ2-5; 7 bases fit TRBD1. The CDR3 consists of 14 residues. With V trimmed by 4 bases and J by 5 bases, 7 bases remained unmatched. Germline V lookup: CDR1 SEHNR, CDR2 FQNEAQ (reference sequence). CDR3 sequence reads: CASSSTGEGETQYF. The DNA of the CDR3 is TGTGCCAGCAGCTCTACAGGGGAAGGGGAGACCCAGTACTTC.

The chain is built from TRBV7-2 and TRBJ2-7; D may be TRBD1 (6 bases). This CDR3 comprises 14 residues. Germline-derived CDR1 and CDR2 are SGHTA and FQGNSA. Trimming removed 5 bases from V and 5 bases from J, with 16 bases in between. CDR3 sequence reads: CASSTAQGFNEQYF. The DNA for the CDR3 is TGTGCCAGCAGCACCGCACAGGGTTTCAACGAGCAGTACTTC.

This sequence joins TRBV5-1 and TRBJ2-7; 13 bases match TRBD2. The CDR3 loop spans 15 amino acids. Trimming took 3 bases from V and 3 from J; bases not matched to a gene: 3. Germline CDR1 SGHRS, CDR2 YFSETQ. The CDR3: CASSSGTSGVYEQYF. The CDR3, as DNA: TGCGCCAGCAGCTCCGGGACTAGCGGGGTCTACGAGCAGTACTTC.

This clone appeared once. Other DNA variants within this sample encode the same CDR3. The genes are TRBV18 and TRBJ1-2, with 8 bases fitting TRBD1. V gave up 3 bases and J gave up 4 bases; unmatched junction bases: 1. CDR1 and CDR2 (germline): KGHSH, LQKENI. This CDR3 region has 13 residues. The CDR3 loop is CASSPDRVYGYTF. CDR3 nucleotides: TGTGCCAGCTCACCGGACAGGGTCTATGGCTACACCTTC. The complete variable domain, with remaining parts taken from reference TRBV18 and TRBJ1-2, reads NAGVMQNPRHLVRRRGQEARLRCSPMKGHSHVYWYRQLPEEGLKFMVYLQKENIIDESGMPKERFSAEFPKEGPSILRIQQVVRGDSAAYFCASSPDRVYGYTFGSGTRLTVV.

J is TRBJ2-1 and V is TRBV5-4, with 9 bases matching TRBD1. The CDR3 loop spans 15 amino acids. Germline CDR1 reads SGHNT; CDR2 reads YYREEE (reference sequence). Trimming took 0 bases from V and 2 from J; bases not matched to a gene: 0. In DNA form, the CDR3 reads TGTGCCAGCAGCTTGGGACAGGGGGCCTACAATGAGCAGTTCTTC. Protein sequence: CASSLGQGAYNEQFF.

V is TRBV4-2 and J is TRBJ1-3, with TRBD1 matching 8 bases. Germline trimming cut 5 bases from V and 4 bases from J; bases unmatched to any gene: 10. Germline CDR1 and CDR2: LGHNA and YNFKEQ. There are 16 residues in the CDR3. This chain's CDR3 is CASSYEGSGGGNTIYF. The CDR3 DNA follows: TGTGCCAGCAGCTACGAAGGGTCAGGGGGCGGAAACACCATATATTTT.

V gene TRBV28 combines with J gene TRBJ2-7; 10 bases are shared with TRBD1. The germline V gene encodes CDR1 MDHEN and CDR2 SYDVKM. V shed 5 bases, J shed 5 bases, and the junction held 12 bases outside the gene matches. CDR3 length equals 16 residues. CDR3 coding DNA: TGTGCCAGCAGTCCGTCCTCGGGACAGGGGTTCCACGAGCAGTACTTC. Translated, it gives CASSPSSGQGFHEQYF.

The chain links TRBV7-8 to TRBJ2-7; a weak D match, TRBD1 (6 bases). This CDR3 is built from 15 residues. CDR1 SGHVS and CDR2 FQNEAQ come from the germline V gene. V shed 6 bases and J shed 3 bases, with 18 bases lying between them. CDR3 region: CASSIGQNLGYEQYF. The DNA for the CDR3 is TGTGCCAGCAGTATTGGACAGAACCTTGGCTACGAGCAGTACTTC.

The V call is TRBV5-1, the J call TRBJ1-6, with 8 nucleotides matching TRBD1. CDR1 SGHRS and CDR2 YFSETQ come from the germline V gene. Unmatched junction bases numbered 3, after V lost 0 bases and J lost 7 bases. This CDR3 has 15 residues. The CDR3 sequence is CASSLDRGLNSPLHF. CDR3 DNA sequence: TGCGCCAGCAGCTTGGACAGGGGGTTGAATTCACCCCTCCACTTT.

The V call is TRBV14, the J call TRBJ2-6; perhaps TRBD2 as D (5 bases). The germline V and J ends were trimmed by 5 bases and 0 bases, with 11 bases remaining between them. The CDR3 has 16 residues. Germline values: CDR1 SGHDN, CDR2 FVKESK. In DNA form, the CDR3 reads TGTGCCAGCAGCACGCGGGCCGTCTCTGGGGCCAACGTCCTGACTTTC. As protein: CASSTRAVSGANVLTF.

This chain joins TRBV5-1 and TRBJ1-6; D is perhaps TRBD1 (5 bases). Trimming shortened V by 0 bases and J by 7 bases, and 11 bases separated the two germline ends. The length of the CDR3 is 15 residues. CDR1 is SGHRS and CDR2 is YFSETQ in the germline V gene. Written as DNA, the CDR3 is TGCGCCAGCAGCTTGGAGGTCGGGGGGAATTCACCCCTCCACTTT. It encodes CASSLEVGGNSPLHF.

V usage is TRBV12-3 or TRBV12-4 and J usage is TRBJ1-1; 7 bases are a match to TRBD1. This CDR3 comprises 12 residues. V lost 2 bases and J lost 12; bases outside the gene matches: 6. CDR3 loop: CASSLRDSGTFF. The CDR3 nucleotides are TGTGCCAGCAGTTTAAGGGACAGTGGAACTTTCTTT.

The chain joins TRBV7-2 to TRBJ2-1; D remains ambiguous. From germline, CDR1 is SGHTA and CDR2 FQGNSA. The V end lost 3 bases, the J end lost 4 bases, and 22 bases lay between the germline ends. This CDR3 region has 18 residues. The CDR3 DNA is TGTGCCAGCAGCTTTTCTTACGGCGGCTACACCTATTACAATGAGCAGTTCTTC. The encoded protein is CASSFSYGGYTYYNEQFF.

In this sample, this clone turned up once. The chain recombines TRBV15 with TRBJ2-5, with 7 bases that match TRBD1. CDR1 LNHNV and CDR2 YYDKDF come from the germline V gene (reference sequence). J gave up 5 bases and V 4 bases, and 7 bases lay outside the gene matches. This CDR3 contains 14 residues. The CDR3 protein is CATSIDRAVETQYF. In DNA, the CDR3 is TGTGCCACCAGCATCGACAGGGCTGTTGAGACCCAGTACTTC.